Listed below are T cell receptor beta chains from one sample, sequenced in a study of blood T cells in healthy people across ages. TCRdb independently ran MiXCR on the 5' RACE reads; one entry per CDR3 protein. This sample carries hundreds of thousands of distinct CDR3 sequences, around 48% of them seen once, and the ten largest clones take about an eighth. The sequenced sample was blood. These receptors were collected from a man aged 25 to 40 in good health. CDR3s include the opening cysteine and the closing phenylalanine or tryptophan. The D gene is left open where the match is weak. Size tells how often a clone was seen (once, few, many) or the class of an expanded clone, and some rows leave it out.

TRBD2	.	TRBV3-1	TRBJ2-1	CASSQSVLAGSSYNEQFF	TGTGCCAGCAGCCAGAGCGTGCTAGCGGGGAGCTCCTACAATGAGCAGTTCTTC
.	.	TRBV27	TRBJ2-1	CASSSSDIPGETQFF	TGTGCCAGCAGTTCCTCGGACATCCCGGGGGAGACCCAGTTCTTC
TRBD2	many	TRBV6-1	TRBJ2-1	CASSEVAGGIIEQFF	TGTGCCAGCAGTGAAGTGGCGGGGGGTATTATCGAGCAGTTCTTC
.	few	TRBV20-1	TRBJ2-5	CSAPGPSGETQYF	TGCAGTGCCCCAGGGCCCTCGGGAGAGACCCAGTACTTC
.	.	TRBV9	TRBJ1-1	CASSVGGLKPGGAFF	TGTGCCAGCAGCGTAGGGGGACTCAAGCCTGGAGGGGCTTTCTTT
.	few	TRBV7-6	TRBJ2-1	CASSLSSGTSYNEQFF	TGTGCCAGCAGCTTATCTTCCGGGACCTCCTACAATGAGCAGTTCTTC
TRBD1	few	TRBV29-1	TRBJ1-1	CSASSGGPNTEAFF	TGCAGCGCCAGTTCAGGGGGCCCTAACACTGAAGCTTTCTTT
.	.	TRBV4-3	TRBJ1-2	CASSQGRGLDYGYTF	TGCGCCAGCAGCCAAGGAAGAGGGTTGGACTATGGCTACACCTTC
TRBD1	.	TRBV29-1	TRBJ2-7	CNAGTAGEQYF	TGCAACGCCGGGACAGCAGGCGAGCAGTACTTC
.	.	TRBV29-1	TRBJ1-2	CSVDPYLNYGYTF	TGCAGCGTTGATCCCTACTTAAACTATGGCTACACCTTC
.	.	TRBV4-1	TRBJ2-5	CASSQESSGGETQYF	TGCGCCAGCAGCCAAGAGTCGAGTGGAGGAGAGACCCAGTACTTC